These 26 T cell receptor beta chains were sequenced from one sample in a study of blood T cell repertoires in COVID-19. The method was immunoSEQ multiplex PCR; TCRdb's version includes in-frame clones alone and lacks a portion of them. The repertoire holds about 340,000 clones, with 80% to 90% as singletons. The sample comprised peripheral blood. These receptors originate from a man younger than 40 with active or convalescent COVID-19.

This chain uses TRBV28 with TRBJ1-5, with 10 bases matching TRBD1. The CDR3 runs to 12 residues. Germline V gene sequence: CDR1 MDHEN, CDR2 SYDVKM. CDR3: CAGGQGIQPQHF. CDR3 nucleotide sequence: TGTGCGGGGGGACAGGGGATCCAGCCCCAGCATTTT. The whole variable domain, filled in from reference TRBV28 and TRBJ1-5, reads DVKVTQSSRYLVKRTGEKVFLECVQDMDHENMFWYRQDPGLGLRLIYFSYDVKMKEKGDIPEGYSVSREKKERFSLILESASTNQTSMYLCAGGQGIQPQHFGDGTRLSIL.

This clone was counted a single time. This chain connects TRBV7-2 to TRBJ1-2, with TRBD1 matching 9 bases. The CDR3 consists of 15 residues. The V segment lost 1 base and the J segment 10 bases; nucleotides outside the gene matches: 10. Germline V CDR1 and CDR2: SGHTA, FQGNSA. CDR3 loop: CASSLDGGQGRIYTF. CDR3 DNA: TGTGCCAGCAGCTTAGATGGGGGACAGGGAAGGATCTACACCTTC.

This clone has a single count. The chain links TRBV5-6 to TRBJ2-7; 7 bases match TRBD1. Germline V gene lookup returns CDR1 SGHDT and CDR2 YYEEEE. The CDR3 covers 13 residues. V shed 3 bases, J shed 3 bases, and the junction held 3 bases outside the gene matches. DNA of the CDR3: TGTGCCAGCAGCTACAGGGGCGTCTACGAGCAGTACTTC. Translated, it gives CASSYRGVYEQYF.

This clone was picked up one time. V gene TRBV29-1 combines with J gene TRBJ1-2; no clear D. Germline CDR1 SQVTM, CDR2 ANQGSEA. The germline V and J ends were trimmed by 0 bases and 4 bases, with 9 bases remaining between them. The CDR3 loop spans 13 amino acids. CDR3 sequence: CSVEDISFYGYTF. The CDR3 DNA reads as TGCAGCGTTGAAGATATCAGTTTCTATGGCTACACCTTC. Based on the CDR3 plus reference TRBV29-1 and TRBJ1-2, the full variable domain is SAVISQKPSRDICQRGTSLTIQCQVDSQVTMMFWYRQQPGQSLTLIATANQGSEATYESGFVIDKFPISRPNLTFSTLTVSNMSPEDSSIYLCSVEDISFYGYTFGSGTRLTVV.

The chain uses TRBV5-6 and TRBJ2-2; weak D call: TRBD1 (6 bases). CDR1 and CDR2 from the germline V gene are SGHDT and YYEEEE. The CDR3 covers 13 residues. V lost 3 bases and J lost 7, with 10 bases in between. CDR3 region: CASSSRGGGELFF. The CDR3 DNA follows: TGTGCCAGCAGCTCCAGGGGTGGCGGGGAGCTGTTTTTT.

V gene TRBV18 combines with J gene TRBJ2-7; 7 nucleotides align to TRBD1. J lost 5 bases, V lost 6 bases, and 10 bases had no gene match. The CDR3 totals 14 residues. Germline values: CDR1 KGHSH, CDR2 LQKENI. The CDR3 loop is CASSYQTGDHEQYF. CDR3 coding DNA: TGTGCCAGCTCGTACCAAACAGGGGACCACGAGCAGTACTTC.

This sequence joins TRBV5-1 and TRBJ2-1; D gene ambiguous. The CDR3 runs to 15 residues. Trimming took 2 bases from V and 7 from J, leaving 16 bases between them. CDR1 is SGHRS and CDR2 is YFSETQ in the germline V gene. The DNA of the CDR3 is TGCGCCAGCAGCTTAGCCCTTCTCTCCCGAAATGAGCAGTTCTTC. As protein: CASSLALLSRNEQFF.

This chain links TRBV4-2 with TRBJ2-5; 10 bases line up with TRBD2. Trimming removed 10 bases from V and 2 bases from J; junction bases left unmatched: 4. CDR1 LGHNA and CDR2 YNFKEQ come from the germline V gene. CDR3 length equals 13 residues. The CDR3 sequence: CATSGGSQETQYF. In nucleotides, the CDR3 is TGTGCCACTAGCGGGGGTAGTCAAGAGACCCAGTACTTC.

The genes are TRBV5-6 and TRBJ2-7; 9 nucleotides line up with TRBD2. The CDR3 loop spans 14 amino acids. V lost 5 bases, J lost 2 bases, and 5 bases stayed unmatched. Germline assignment: CDR1 SGHDT and CDR2 YYEEEE. The CDR3 DNA follows: TGTGCCAGCAGACAAGCTAGCGGGACCTACGAGCAGTACTTC. Its protein is CASRQASGTYEQYF.

The gene calls are TRBV19 and TRBJ2-5; the D gene is possibly TRBD2 (6 bases). CDR1 and CDR2 (germline): LNHDA, SQIVND (reference sequence). The length of the CDR3 is 14 residues. V lost 6 bases to trimming and J lost 7 bases, with 18 bases between them. The CDR3 region is CASSRGGEDTTQYF. DNA of the CDR3: TGTGCCAGTAGCCGCGGAGGGGAGGATACGACCCAGTACTTC.

The J gene is TRBJ2-3, the V gene TRBV19; the match to TRBD1 covers 7 bases. The CDR3 runs to 15 residues. After removal of 4 bases from V and 0 bases from J, the junction contained 4 bases not matched to a gene. CDR1 LNHDA and CDR2 SQIVND come from the germline V gene (reference sequence). CDR3 DNA: TGTGCCAGTAGTACGAACAGGGGAAGCACAGATACGCAGTATTTT. Its translation is CASSTNRGSTDTQYF.

This clone has more than one count but fewer than ten. This sequence joins TRBV4-1 and TRBJ1-4; D might be TRBD1 (5 bases). Trimming took off 0 bases at V and 8 bases at J, with 13 bases between the two ends. This CDR3 is built from 15 residues. The germline gives CDR1 MGHRA, CDR2 YSYEKL. CDR3 loop: CASSQDPRVGEKLFF. In nucleotides, the CDR3 is TGCGCCAGCAGCCAAGATCCCAGGGTAGGGGAAAAACTGTTTTTT.

J is TRBJ2-7 and V is TRBV14, with a tentative D call TRBD1 (6 bases). The V end lost 6 bases, the J end lost 2 bases, and 17 bases lay between the germline ends. The germline V gene has CDR1 SGHDN and CDR2 FVKESK. This CDR3 is built from 15 residues. CDR3 nucleotide sequence: TGTGCCAGCAGTTTCACAGGGACGCCCCCCTACGAGCAGTACTTC. Protein sequence: CASSFTGTPPYEQYF.

The CDR3 bases are TGTGCCACCAGTGCCCTAGCGAGCAATGAGCAGTTCTTC. This codes for CATSALASNEQFF. The rearrangement joins TRBV24-1 to TRBJ2-1; a weak D match, TRBD2 (6 bases). V dropped 5 bases and J dropped 6 bases, with 10 bases sitting between them. CDR1 KGHDR and CDR2 SFDVKD come from the germline V gene. The CDR3 has 13 residues.

The chain combines TRBV4-1 with TRBJ1-6; maybe TRBD1 (6 bases). Germline V gives CDR1 MGHRA, CDR2 YSYEKL. The CDR3 extends over 17 amino acids. V was shortened by 1 base and J by 8 bases, with 18 bases between the two germline ends. This CDR3 reads CASSQGPQGTIYSPLHF. DNA of the CDR3: TGCGCCAGCAGCCAAGGTCCACAGGGTACAATCTATTCACCCCTCCACTTT.

The chain employs TRBV30 and TRBJ1-2; TRBD1 aligns across 8 bases. Unmatched junction bases numbered 7, after V lost 3 bases and J lost 4 bases. This CDR3 has 14 amino acids. CDR1 is GTSNPN, CDR2 SVGIG, per germline (reference sequence). The CDR3 spells CAWSATGDPYGYTF. In nucleotides, the CDR3 is TGTGCCTGGAGCGCGACAGGGGATCCCTATGGCTACACCTTC.

The rearrangement links TRBV30 to TRBJ2-1, with TRBD2 matching 8 bases. V shed 3 bases, J shed 7 bases, and the junction held 8 bases outside the gene matches. The length of the CDR3 is 14 residues. CDR1 GTSNPN and CDR2 SVGIG come from the germline V gene (reference sequence). In DNA, the CDR3 is TGTGCCTGGAGGGGGCTAGCGGGTACGAATGAGCAGTTCTTC. This encodes CAWRGLAGTNEQFF.

This chain uses TRBV10-3 with TRBJ2-4, with TRBD2 identical over 7 bases. CDR1 and CDR2 (germline): ENHRY, SYGVKD. J lost 8 bases, V lost 0 bases, and 4 bases had no gene match. The CDR3 is 14 amino acids. CDR3 DNA sequence: TGTGCCATCAGTGAGTCGGGGAGGGAGGACATTCAGTACTTC. Protein: CAISESGREDIQYF.

The chain is built from TRBV18 and TRBJ2-1; maybe TRBD1 (6 bases). Germline loops: CDR1 KGHSH, CDR2 LQKENI. The CDR3 has 16 amino acids. The germline V and J ends were trimmed by 1 base and 2 bases, with 12 bases remaining between them. For the CDR3, the DNA is TGTGCCAGCTCACCACTAGACAGGACAGCCTACAATGAGCAGTTCTTC. Translated: CASSPLDRTAYNEQFF.

This clone was counted a few times. V is TRBV4-1 and J is TRBJ2-5; D unclear. Germline V lookup: CDR1 MGHRA, CDR2 YSYEKL. V lost 3 bases to trimming and J lost 5 bases, with 16 bases between them. The CDR3 is 15 residues long. This CDR3 reads CASSHQHGAYETQYF. The CDR3 bases are TGCGCCAGCAGCCACCAGCACGGAGCCTATGAGACCCAGTACTTC.

This chain links TRBV9 with TRBJ2-1; 10 bases align to TRBD2. Germline V gene sequence: CDR1 SGDLS, CDR2 YYNGEE. The junction had 2 bases not matched to a gene; V was cut back by 4 bases and J by 1 base. There are 15 residues in the CDR3. The chain's CDR3 is CASSQGLASYNEQFF. The CDR3 DNA reads as TGTGCCAGCAGCCAGGGACTAGCGTCCTACAATGAGCAGTTCTTC.

The chain recombines TRBV29-1 with TRBJ2-5, with D tentatively TRBD2 (5 bases). The CDR3 spans 12 residues. Germline V lookup: CDR1 SQVTM, CDR2 ANQGSEA. V shed 5 bases and J shed 5 bases, with 12 bases lying between them. The CDR3 nucleotides read TGCAGCGTTCCGAGGGCCGGGGAGACCCAGTACTTC. Amino acid sequence: CSVPRAGETQYF.

The genes are TRBV4-3 and TRBJ1-1; 7 nucleotides match TRBD1. With 3 bases clipped from V and 4 bases from J, the junction kept 2 bases outside the gene matches. The CDR3 length is 13 residues. CDR1 LGHNA and CDR2 YSLEER come from the germline V gene. This chain's CDR3 is CASSHYRGTEAFF. CDR3 in DNA: TGCGCCAGCAGCCACTACAGGGGCACTGAAGCTTTCTTT.

The chain uses TRBV5-6 and TRBJ1-1, with TRBD1 as a possible D gene (6 bases). The length of the CDR3 is 13 residues. Germline V gives CDR1 SGHDT, CDR2 YYEEEE. V dropped 3 bases and J dropped 3 bases, with 9 bases sitting between them. CDR3 coding DNA: TGTGCCAGCAGCTCTGGACAGCACACTGAAGCTTTCTTT. It encodes CASSSGQHTEAFF.

This chain links TRBV3-1 (or the pseudogene TRBV3-2) with TRBJ2-5; 7 bases align to TRBD2. Germline assignment: CDR1 LGHDT and CDR2 YNNKEL (reference sequence). After removal of 4 bases from V and 2 bases from J, the junction contained 4 bases not matched to a gene. This CDR3 comprises 14 residues. This CDR3 is CASSLSGTQETQYF. The CDR3 DNA reads as TGTGCCAGCAGCCTAAGCGGGACTCAAGAGACCCAGTACTTC.

The genes are TRBV24-1 and TRBJ2-1; 11 bases align to TRBD2. CDR3 length: 18 residues. The germline gives CDR1 KGHDR, CDR2 SFDVKD. After removal of 3 bases from V and 6 bases from J, the junction contained 12 bases not matched to a gene. The CDR3 DNA sequence: TGTGCCACCAGTGATCCCGCGACTAGCGGGAAAACAGTCAATGAGCAGTTCTTC. Its translation is CATSDPATSGKTVNEQFF.